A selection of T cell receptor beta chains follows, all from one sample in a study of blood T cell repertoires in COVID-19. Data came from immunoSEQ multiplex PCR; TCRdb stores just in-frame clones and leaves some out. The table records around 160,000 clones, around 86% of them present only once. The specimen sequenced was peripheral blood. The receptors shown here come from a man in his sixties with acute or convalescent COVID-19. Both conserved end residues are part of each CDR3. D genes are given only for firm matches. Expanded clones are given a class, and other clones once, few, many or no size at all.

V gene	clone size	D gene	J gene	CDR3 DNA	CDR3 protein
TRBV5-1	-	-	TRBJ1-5	TGCGCCAGCAGCTTGGCAGGCAGGGTCGGCAATCAGCCCCAGCATTTT	CASSLAGRVGNQPQHF
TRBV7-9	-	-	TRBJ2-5	TGTGCCAGCAGCTTGGACAGACAAGAGACCCAGTACTTC	CASSLDRQETQYF
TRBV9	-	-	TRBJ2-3	TGTGCCAGCAGCGTAGGCGGGACGGGCACAGATACGCAGTATTTT	CASSVGGTGTDTQYF
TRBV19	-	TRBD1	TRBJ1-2	TGTGCCAGTAGGTACCGACAGGGAAAGAATGGCTACACCTTC	CASRYRQGKNGYTF
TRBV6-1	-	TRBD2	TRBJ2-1	TGTGCCAGCAGTGAATCGGGACTAGCGGACAATGAGCAGTTCTTC	CASSESGLADNEQFF
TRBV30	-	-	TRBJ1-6	TGTGCCAAATCCTCCGGGGATTCACCCCTCCACTTT	CAKSSGDSPLHF
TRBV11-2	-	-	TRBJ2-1	TGTGCCAGCAGCCGGTCCGCGGGGAGGTCCTACAATGAGCAGTTCTTC	CASSRSAGRSYNEQFF
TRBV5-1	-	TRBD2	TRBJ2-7	TGCGCCAGCAGCTTACCAAGGACTAGCGGGAGTTCCGAGCAGTACTTC	CASSLPRTSGSSEQYF
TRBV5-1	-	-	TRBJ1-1	TGCGCCAGCAGCTCGACCATCGACAGAGTCCAAGCTTTCTTT	CASSSTIDRVQAFF
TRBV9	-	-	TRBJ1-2	TGTGCCAGCAGCGTAGAGCCAGGGCCCCCCTATGGCTACACCTTC	CASSVEPGPPYGYTF
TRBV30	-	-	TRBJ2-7	TGTGCCTGGAGTGTCGAACTAGTGGGCAAGCAGTACTTC	CAWSVELVGKQYF
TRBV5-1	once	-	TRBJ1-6	TGCGCCAGCAGCTTCCAGGGCAGGAGGGATTCACCCCTCCACTTT	CASSFQGRRDSPLHF
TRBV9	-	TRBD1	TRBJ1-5	TGTGCCAGCAGCGTCCGGACAGGGGATCAGCCCCAGCATTTT	CASSVRTGDQPQHF
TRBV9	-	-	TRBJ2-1	TGTGCCAGCAGCGTAGACGGGAATGAGCAGTTCTTC	CASSVDGNEQFF
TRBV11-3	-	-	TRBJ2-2	TGTGCCAGCAGCCCTCAGCGCCCGAACACCGGGGAGCTGTTTTTT	CASSPQRPNTGELFF
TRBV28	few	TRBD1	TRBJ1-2	TGTGCCAGCAGTTTAATACAGGGGAATGGCTACACCTTC	CASSLIQGNGYTF
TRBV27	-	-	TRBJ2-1	TGTGCCAGCAGTTTATCGGCAGCGGGTCTTTCCTACAATGAGCAGTTCTTC	CASSLSAAGLSYNEQFF